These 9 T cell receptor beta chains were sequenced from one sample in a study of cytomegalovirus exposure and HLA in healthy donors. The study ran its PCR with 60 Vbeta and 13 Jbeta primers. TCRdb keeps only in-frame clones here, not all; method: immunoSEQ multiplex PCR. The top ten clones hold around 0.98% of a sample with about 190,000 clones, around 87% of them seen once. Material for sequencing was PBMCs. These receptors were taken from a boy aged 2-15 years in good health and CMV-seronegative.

CDR3 sequence reads: CASRGTGEGSPLHF. DNA of the CDR3: TGTGCCAGCAGGGGGACAGGGGAAGGTTCACCCCTCCACTTT. This chain connects TRBV6-1 to TRBJ1-6; 10 positions match TRBD1. With 6 bases clipped from V and 9 bases from J, the junction kept 5 bases outside the gene matches. CDR1 and CDR2 from the germline V gene are MNHNS and SASEGT. This CDR3 is 14 amino acids long.

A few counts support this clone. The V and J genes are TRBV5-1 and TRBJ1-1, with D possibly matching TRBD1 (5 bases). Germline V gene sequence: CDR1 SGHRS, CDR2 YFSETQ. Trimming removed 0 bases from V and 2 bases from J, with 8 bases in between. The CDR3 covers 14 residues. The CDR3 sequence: CASSLVGTNTEAFF. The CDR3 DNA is TGCGCCAGCAGCTTGGTGGGGACTAACACTGAAGCTTTCTTT.

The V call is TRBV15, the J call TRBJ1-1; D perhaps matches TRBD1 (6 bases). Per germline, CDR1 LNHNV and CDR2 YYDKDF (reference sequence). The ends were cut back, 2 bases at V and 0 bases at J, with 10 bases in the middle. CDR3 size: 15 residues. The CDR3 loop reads CATSRIDRMNTEAFF. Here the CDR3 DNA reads TGTGCCACCAGCAGAATCGACAGGATGAACACTGAAGCTTTCTTT.

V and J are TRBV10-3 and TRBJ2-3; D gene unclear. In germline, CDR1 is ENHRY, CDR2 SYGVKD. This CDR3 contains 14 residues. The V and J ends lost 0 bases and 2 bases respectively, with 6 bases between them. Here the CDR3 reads CAISESYATDTQYF. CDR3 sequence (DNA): TGTGCCATCAGTGAGTCCTATGCCACAGATACGCAGTATTTT.

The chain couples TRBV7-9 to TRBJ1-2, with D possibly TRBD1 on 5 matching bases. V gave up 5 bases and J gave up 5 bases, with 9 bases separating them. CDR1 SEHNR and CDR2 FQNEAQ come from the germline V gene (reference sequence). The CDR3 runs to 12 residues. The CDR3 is CASSSTGYGYTF. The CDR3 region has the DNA TGTGCCAGCAGCAGCACAGGATATGGCTACACCTTC.

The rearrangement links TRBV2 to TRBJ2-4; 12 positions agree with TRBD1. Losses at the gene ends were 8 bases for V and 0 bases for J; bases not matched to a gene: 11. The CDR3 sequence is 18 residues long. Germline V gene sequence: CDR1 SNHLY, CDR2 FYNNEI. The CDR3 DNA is TGTGCCAGCGCCTGGGACAGGGGGCGCGGTCAAGCCAAAAACATTCAGTACTTC. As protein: CASAWDRGRGQAKNIQYF.

CDR3 bases: TGCGCCTTCTTCCGGGGTGCCGGGGAGCTGTTTTTT. Its protein is CAFFRGAGELFF. V usage is TRBV5-1 and J usage is TRBJ2-2, with D tentatively TRBD2 (5 bases). CDR1 and CDR2 from the germline V gene are SGHRS and YFSETQ. The V and J ends lost 10 bases and 6 bases respectively, with 13 bases between them. The length of the CDR3 is 12 residues.

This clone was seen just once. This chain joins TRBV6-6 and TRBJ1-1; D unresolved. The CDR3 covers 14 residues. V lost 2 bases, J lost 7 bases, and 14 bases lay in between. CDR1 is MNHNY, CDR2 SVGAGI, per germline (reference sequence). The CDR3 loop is CASSYRGIISEAFF. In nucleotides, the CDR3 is TGTGCCAGCAGTTACCGAGGGATTATAAGTGAAGCTTTCTTT.

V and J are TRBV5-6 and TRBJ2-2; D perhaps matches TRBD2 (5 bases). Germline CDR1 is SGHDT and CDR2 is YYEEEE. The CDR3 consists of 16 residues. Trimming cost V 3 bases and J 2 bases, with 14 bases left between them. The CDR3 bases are TGTGCCAGCAGCTATGATCTCGGGGAAAACACCGGGGAGCTGTTTTTT. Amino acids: CASSYDLGENTGELFF.